Below are 2 T cell receptor beta chains sequenced from a single sample in a study of identical twins' blood T cells. TCRdb recomputed calls from the 5' RACE reads with MiXCR, one row per CDR3 protein. The sample holds 300,000 to 450,000 distinct CDR3 sequences; 28% are singletons and the top ten take approximately 6.6%. The sequencing sample was made of PBMCs. The receptors here all came from a woman between 18 and 55 years old in good health.

V is TRBV14 and J is TRBJ2-7; no clear D. Germline assignment: CDR1 SGHDN and CDR2 FVKESK. The V end lost 1 base, the J end lost 6 bases, and 10 bases lay between the germline ends. This CDR3 contains 13 residues. DNA of the CDR3: TGTGCCAGCAGCCAAGTAAGAAGCACCGAGCAGTACTTC. The encoded protein is CASSQVRSTEQYF.

The V gene is TRBV11-2, the J gene TRBJ1-1, with D possibly matching TRBD1 (6 bases). From germline, CDR1 is SGHAT and CDR2 FQNNGV. The ends were cut back, 5 bases at V and 5 bases at J, with 15 bases in the middle. The CDR3 contains 14 residues. The CDR3 coding sequence is TGTGCCAGCAGCGTAAACAGGGCGGGGACTGAAGCTTTCTTT. Translation: CASSVNRAGTEAFF. The full variable domain, completed using reference TRBV11-2 and TRBJ1-1, is EAGVAQSPRYKIIEKRQSVAFWCNPISGHATLYWYQQILGQGPKLLIQFQNNGVVDDSQLPKDRFSAERLKGVDSTLKIQPAKLEDSAVYLCASSVNRAGTEAFFGQGTRLTVV.